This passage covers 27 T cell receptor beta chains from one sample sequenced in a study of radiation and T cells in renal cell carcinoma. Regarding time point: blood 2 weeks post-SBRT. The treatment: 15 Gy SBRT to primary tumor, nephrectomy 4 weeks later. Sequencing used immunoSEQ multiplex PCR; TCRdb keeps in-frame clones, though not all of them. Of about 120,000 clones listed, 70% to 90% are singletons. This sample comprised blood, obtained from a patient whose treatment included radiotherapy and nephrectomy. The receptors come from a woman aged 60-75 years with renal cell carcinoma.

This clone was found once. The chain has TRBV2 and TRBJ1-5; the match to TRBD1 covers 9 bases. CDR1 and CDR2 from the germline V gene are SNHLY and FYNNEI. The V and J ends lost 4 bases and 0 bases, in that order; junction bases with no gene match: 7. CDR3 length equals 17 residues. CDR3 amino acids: CASSVGTGFYSNQPQHF. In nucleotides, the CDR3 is TGTGCCAGCAGTGTAGGGACAGGGTTTTATAGCAATCAGCCCCAGCATTTT.

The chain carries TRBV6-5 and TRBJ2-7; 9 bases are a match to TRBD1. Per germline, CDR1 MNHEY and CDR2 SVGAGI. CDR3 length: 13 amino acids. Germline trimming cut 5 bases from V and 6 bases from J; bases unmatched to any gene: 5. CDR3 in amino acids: CASSQWDRAEQYF. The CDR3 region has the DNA TGTGCCAGCAGTCAGTGGGACAGGGCCGAGCAGTACTTC.

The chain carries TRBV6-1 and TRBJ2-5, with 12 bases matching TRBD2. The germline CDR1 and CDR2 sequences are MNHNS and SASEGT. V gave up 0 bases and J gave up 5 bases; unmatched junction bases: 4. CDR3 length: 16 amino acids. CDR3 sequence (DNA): TGTGCCAGCAGTGAAGCCCGACTAGCGGGAGTGGAGACCCAGTACTTC. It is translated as CASSEARLAGVETQYF.

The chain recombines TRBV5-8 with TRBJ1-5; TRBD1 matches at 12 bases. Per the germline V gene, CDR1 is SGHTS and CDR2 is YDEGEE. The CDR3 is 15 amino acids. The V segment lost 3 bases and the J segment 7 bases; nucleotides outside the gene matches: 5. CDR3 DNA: TGTGCCAGCAGCTGGGGGACAGGGGGCGACCAGCCCCAGCATTTT. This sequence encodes CASSWGTGGDQPQHF.

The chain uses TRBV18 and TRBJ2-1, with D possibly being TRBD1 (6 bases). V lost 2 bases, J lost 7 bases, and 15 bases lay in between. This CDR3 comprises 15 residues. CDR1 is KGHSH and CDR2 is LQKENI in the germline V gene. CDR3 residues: CASSPVQQGSNEQFF. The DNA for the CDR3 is TGTGCCAGCTCACCAGTTCAACAGGGCTCGAATGAGCAGTTCTTC.

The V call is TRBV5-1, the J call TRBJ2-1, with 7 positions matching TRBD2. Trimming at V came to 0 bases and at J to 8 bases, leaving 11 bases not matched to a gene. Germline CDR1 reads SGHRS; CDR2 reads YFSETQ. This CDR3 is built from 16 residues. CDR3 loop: CASSLGLSGKEDEQFF. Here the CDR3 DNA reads TGCGCCAGCAGCTTGGGTCTAAGCGGGAAGGAGGATGAGCAGTTCTTC.

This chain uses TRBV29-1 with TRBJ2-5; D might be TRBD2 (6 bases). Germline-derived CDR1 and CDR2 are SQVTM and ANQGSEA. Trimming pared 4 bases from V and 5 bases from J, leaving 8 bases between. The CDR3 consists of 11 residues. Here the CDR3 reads CSVGGGETQYF. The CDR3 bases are TGCAGCGTTGGCGGAGGGGAGACCCAGTACTTC.

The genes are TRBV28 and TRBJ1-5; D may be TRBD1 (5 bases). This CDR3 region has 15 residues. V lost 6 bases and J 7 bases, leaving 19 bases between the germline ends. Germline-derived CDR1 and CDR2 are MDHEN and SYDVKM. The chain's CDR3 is CASSLSSGRGQPQHF. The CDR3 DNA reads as TGTGCCAGCAGCCTTTCATCGGGGAGGGGCCAGCCCCAGCATTTT.

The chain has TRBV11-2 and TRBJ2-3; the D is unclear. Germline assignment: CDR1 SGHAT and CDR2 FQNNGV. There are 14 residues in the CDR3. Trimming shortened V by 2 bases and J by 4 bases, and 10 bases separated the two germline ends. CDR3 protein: CASSLTPRPDTQYF. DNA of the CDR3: TGTGCCAGCAGCTTAACCCCACGTCCAGATACGCAGTATTTT.

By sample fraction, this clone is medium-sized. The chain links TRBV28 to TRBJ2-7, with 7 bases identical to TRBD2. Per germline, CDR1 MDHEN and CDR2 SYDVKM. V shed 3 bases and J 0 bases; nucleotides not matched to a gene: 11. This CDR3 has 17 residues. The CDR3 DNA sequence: TGTGCCAGCAGTTTCCCCTCCAGCGGGAAGAGCTCCTACGAGCAGTACTTC. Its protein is CASSFPSSGKSSYEQYF.

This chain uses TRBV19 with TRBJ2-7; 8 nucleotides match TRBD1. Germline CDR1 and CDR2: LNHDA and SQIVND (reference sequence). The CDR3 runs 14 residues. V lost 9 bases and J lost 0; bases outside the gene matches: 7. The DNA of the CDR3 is TGTGCCAGCGCACTGACAGGGGCCTCCTACGAGCAGTACTTC. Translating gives CASALTGASYEQYF. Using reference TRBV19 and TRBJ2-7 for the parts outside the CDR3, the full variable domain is DGGITQSPKYLFRKEGQNVTLSCEQNLNHDAMYWYRQDPGQGLRLIYYSQIVNDFQKGDIAEGYSVSREKKESFPLTVTSAQKNPTAFYLCASALTGASYEQYFGPGTRLTVT.

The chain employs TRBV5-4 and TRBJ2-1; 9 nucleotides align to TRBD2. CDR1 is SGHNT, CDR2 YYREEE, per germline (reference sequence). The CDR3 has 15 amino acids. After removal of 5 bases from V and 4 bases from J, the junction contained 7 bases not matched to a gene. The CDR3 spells CASSWSGRPYNEQFF. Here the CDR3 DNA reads TGTGCCAGCAGTTGGAGCGGGAGGCCTTACAATGAGCAGTTCTTC.

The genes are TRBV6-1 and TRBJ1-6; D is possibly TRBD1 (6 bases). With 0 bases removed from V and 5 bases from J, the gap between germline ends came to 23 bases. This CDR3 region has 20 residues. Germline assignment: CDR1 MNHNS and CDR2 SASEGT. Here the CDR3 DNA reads TGTGCCAGCAGTGAAGCGCTTCGAGGTAGAACAGGGAGGAATAATTCACCCCTCCACTTT. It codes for CASSEALRGRTGRNNSPLHF.

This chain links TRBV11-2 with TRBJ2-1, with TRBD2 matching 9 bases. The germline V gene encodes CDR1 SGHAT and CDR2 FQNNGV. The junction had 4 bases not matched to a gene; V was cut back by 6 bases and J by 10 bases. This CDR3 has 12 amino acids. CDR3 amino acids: CASRQLAGEQFF. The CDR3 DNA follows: TGTGCCAGCAGACAACTAGCGGGCGAGCAGTTCTTC.

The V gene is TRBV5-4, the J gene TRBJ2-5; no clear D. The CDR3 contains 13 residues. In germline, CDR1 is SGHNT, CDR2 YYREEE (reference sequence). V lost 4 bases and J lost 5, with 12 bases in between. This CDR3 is CASSEINPETQYF. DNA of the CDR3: TGTGCCAGCAGCGAGATCAACCCGGAGACCCAGTACTTC.

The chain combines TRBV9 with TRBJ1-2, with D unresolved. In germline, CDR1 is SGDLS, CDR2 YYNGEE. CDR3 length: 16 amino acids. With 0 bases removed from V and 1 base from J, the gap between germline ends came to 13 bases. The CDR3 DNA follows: TGTGCCAGCAGCGTAGCTGGCAGTCTCCTTAACTATGGCTACACCTTC. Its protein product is CASSVAGSLLNYGYTF. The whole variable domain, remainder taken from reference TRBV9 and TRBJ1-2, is DSGVTQTPKHLITATGQRVTLRCSPRSGDLSVYWYQQSLDQGLQFLIQYYNGEERAKGNILERFSAQQFPDLHSELNLSSLELGDSALYFCASSVAGSLLNYGYTFGSGTRLTVV.

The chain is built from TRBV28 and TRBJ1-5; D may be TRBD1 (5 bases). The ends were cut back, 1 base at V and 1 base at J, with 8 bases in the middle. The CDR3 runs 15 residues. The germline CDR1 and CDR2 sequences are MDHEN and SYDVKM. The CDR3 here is CASSLSGGSNQPQHF. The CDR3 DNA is TGTGCCAGCAGTTTATCGGGGGGAAGCAATCAGCCCCAGCATTTT. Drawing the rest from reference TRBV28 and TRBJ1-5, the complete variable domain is DVKVTQSSRYLVKRTGEKVFLECVQDMDHENMFWYRQDPGLGLRLIYFSYDVKMKEKGDIPEGYSVSREKKERFSLILESASTNQTSMYLCASSLSGGSNQPQHFGDGTRLSIL.

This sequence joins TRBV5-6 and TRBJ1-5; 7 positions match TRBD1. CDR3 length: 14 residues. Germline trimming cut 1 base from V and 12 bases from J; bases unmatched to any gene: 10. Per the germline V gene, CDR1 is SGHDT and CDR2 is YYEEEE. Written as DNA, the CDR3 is TGTGCCAGCAGCTTGCGACAGGGCCTGCCGGTCCAGCATTTT. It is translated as CASSLRQGLPVQHF.

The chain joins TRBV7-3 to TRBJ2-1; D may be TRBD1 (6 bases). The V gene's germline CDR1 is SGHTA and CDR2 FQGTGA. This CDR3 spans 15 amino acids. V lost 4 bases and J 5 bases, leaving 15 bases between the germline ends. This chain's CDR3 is CASSSPGQIDNEQFF. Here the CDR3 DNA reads TGTGCCAGCAGCTCCCCGGGACAAATAGACAATGAGCAGTTCTTC.

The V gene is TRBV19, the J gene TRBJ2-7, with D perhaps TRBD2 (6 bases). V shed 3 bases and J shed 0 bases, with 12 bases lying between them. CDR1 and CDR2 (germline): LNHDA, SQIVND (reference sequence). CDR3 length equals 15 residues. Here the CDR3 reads CASSIYSGSSYEQYF. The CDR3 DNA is TGTGCCAGTAGTATCTATAGCGGAAGCTCCTACGAGCAGTACTTC.

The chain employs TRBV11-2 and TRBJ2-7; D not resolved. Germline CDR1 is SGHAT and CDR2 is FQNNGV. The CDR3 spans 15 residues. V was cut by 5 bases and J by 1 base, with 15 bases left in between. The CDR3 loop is CASSPRPRESYEQYF. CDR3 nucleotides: TGTGCCAGCAGCCCCCGACCAAGGGAATCCTACGAGCAGTACTTC.

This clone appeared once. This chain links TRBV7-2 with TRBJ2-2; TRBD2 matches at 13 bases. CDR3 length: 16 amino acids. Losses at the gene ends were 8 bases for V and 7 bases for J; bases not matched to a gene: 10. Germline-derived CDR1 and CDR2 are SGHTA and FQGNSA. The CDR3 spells CASLGLAGPQGGELFF. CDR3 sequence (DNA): TGTGCCAGCCTGGGACTAGCGGGGCCCCAGGGCGGGGAGCTGTTTTTT.

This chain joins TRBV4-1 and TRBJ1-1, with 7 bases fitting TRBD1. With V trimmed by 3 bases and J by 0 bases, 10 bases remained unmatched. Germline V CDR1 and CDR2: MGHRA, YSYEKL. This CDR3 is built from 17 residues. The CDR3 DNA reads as TGCGCCAGCAGCCAGCGAACCTCGGGACAGATGAACACTGAAGCTTTCTTT. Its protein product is CASSQRTSGQMNTEAFF.

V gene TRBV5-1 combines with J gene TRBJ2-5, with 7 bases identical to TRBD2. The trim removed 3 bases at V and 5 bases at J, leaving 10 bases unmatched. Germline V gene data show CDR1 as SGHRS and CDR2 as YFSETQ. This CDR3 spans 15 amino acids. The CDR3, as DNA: TGCGCCAGCAGCTCGGAGGACGGGAGGTGGGAGACCCAGTACTTC. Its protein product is CASSSEDGRWETQYF.

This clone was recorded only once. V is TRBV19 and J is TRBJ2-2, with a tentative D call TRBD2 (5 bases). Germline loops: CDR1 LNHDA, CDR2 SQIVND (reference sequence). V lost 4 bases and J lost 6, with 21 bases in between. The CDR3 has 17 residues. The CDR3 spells CASSTDFLPGKPGELFF. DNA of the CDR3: TGTGCCAGTAGTACGGACTTTTTACCCGGGAAGCCCGGGGAGCTGTTTTTT.

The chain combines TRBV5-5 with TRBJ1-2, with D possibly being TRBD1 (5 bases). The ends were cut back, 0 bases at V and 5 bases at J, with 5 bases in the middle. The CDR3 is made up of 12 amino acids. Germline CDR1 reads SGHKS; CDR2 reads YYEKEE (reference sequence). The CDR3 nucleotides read TGTGCCAGCAGCTTGGAGGGGTATGGCTACACCTTC. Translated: CASSLEGYGYTF.

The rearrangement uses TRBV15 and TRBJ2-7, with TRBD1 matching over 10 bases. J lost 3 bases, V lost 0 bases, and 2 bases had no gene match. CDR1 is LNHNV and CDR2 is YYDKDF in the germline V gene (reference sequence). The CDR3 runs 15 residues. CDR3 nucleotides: TGTGCCACCAGCAGAGAGGGGGACAGGGGCTACGAGCAGTACTTC. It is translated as CATSREGDRGYEQYF.